This T cell receptor (beta chain) stems from a study of blood T cell repertoires in COVID-19. The overall study: There were acute and convalescent COVID-19 samples, and they came from the United States, Italy and Spain. The analysed material was cDNA or gDNA that came from T cells, B-cell-depleted T cells, or PBMCs.

This clone came up a few times. As processed by the authors: Amplifying reference gene primers gave estimates of nucleated cell counts. TCRdb's table, derived via immunoSEQ multiplex PCR, lists solely in-frame clones and lacks some. V and J calls plus clone size are reproduced from that table; the DNA served to infer D and trimming. The sample yields 150,000 to 180,000 clones, around 79% seen once. Sample: peripheral blood. The receptor was isolated from a man older than 75 with acute or convalescent COVID-19.

The CDR3 nucleotides read TGTGCCAGCTCACCAAAAGACAGGGGGCAGACTGAAGCTTTCTTT. The encoded protein is CASSPKDRGQTEAFF. The genes are TRBV18 and TRBJ1-1; 10 nucleotides agree with TRBD1. The ends lost 2 bases at V and 5 bases at J; junction bases unmatched: 5. The CDR3 extends over 15 amino acids. Germline lookup yields CDR1 KGHSH and CDR2 LQKENI.